This TCR beta chain was identified in a study of memory CD4+ T cells and cytomegalovirus serostatus. Study-wide background: Donors were healthy Belgian adults, fewer than ten CMV seropositive and 20 to 25 seronegative.

The sort gate was single viable CD3+CD4+CD8-CD45RO+ cells for memory CD4+ T cells. Trimming left V 0 bases short and J 7 bases short, with 9 bases between. Germline values: CDR1 SGHDN, CDR2 FVKESK. The length of the CDR3 is 13 residues. Sequencing used immunoSEQ multiplex PCR; TCRdb keeps in-frame clones, though not all of them. The sample includes some 50,000 clones, 70% to 80% seen only once; the top ten take roughly 1.5%. Source material: memory CD4+ T cells from blood. This sequence joins TRBV14 and TRBJ2-5; D not certain. This receptor was identified in an adult in good health and CMV-seronegative. CDR3 coding DNA: TGTGCCAGCAGCCAAGATGTTGTATCGACCCAGTACTTC. This sequence encodes CASSQDVVSTQYF.